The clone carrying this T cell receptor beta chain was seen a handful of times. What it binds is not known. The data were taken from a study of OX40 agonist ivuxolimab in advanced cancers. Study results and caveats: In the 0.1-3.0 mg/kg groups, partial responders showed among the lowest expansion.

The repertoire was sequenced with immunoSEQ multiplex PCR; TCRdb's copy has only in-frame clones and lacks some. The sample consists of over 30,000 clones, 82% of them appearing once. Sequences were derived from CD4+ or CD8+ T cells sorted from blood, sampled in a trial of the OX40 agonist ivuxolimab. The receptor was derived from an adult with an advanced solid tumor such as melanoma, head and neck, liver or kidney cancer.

The CDR3: CASSPTSTGIYEQYF. The CDR3 region has the DNA TGCGCCAGCAGCCCTACCTCTACAGGGATCTACGAGCAGTACTTC. The chain joins TRBV5-1 to TRBJ2-7; TRBD1 might be the D (6 bases). The germline V gene encodes CDR1 SGHRS and CDR2 YFSETQ. Trimming removed 4 bases at V and 3 bases at J, with 17 bases between. CDR3 length: 15 amino acids. Supplemented by reference TRBV5-1 and TRBJ2-7, the full variable domain reads KAGVTQTPRYLIKTRGQQVTLSCSPISGHRSVSWYQQTPGQGLQFLFEYFSETQRNKGNFPGRFSGRQFSNSRSEMNVSTLELGDSALYLCASSPTSTGIYEQYFGPGTRLTVT.